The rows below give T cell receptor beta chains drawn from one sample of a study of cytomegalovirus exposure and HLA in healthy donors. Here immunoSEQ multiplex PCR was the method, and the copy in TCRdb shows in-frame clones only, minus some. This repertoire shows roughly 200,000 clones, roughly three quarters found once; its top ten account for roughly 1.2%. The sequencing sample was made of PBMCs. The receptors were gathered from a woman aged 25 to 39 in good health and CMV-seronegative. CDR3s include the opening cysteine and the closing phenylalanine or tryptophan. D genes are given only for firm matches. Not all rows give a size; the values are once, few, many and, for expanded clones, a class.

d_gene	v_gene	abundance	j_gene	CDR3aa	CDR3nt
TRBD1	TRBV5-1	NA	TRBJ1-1	CASSLSQGQLNTEAFF	TGCGCCAGCAGCCTTTCACAGGGGCAATTGAACACTGAAGCTTTCTTT
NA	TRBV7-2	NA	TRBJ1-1	CASSLGGAGGNTEAFF	TGTGCCAGCAGCTTAGGTGGGGCCGGGGGGAACACTGAAGCTTTCTTT
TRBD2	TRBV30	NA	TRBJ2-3	CAWSGFSGGGAEYF	TGTGCCTGGAGTGGATTTAGCGGGGGAGGGGCCGAGTATTTT
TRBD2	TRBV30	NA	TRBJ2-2	CAWPGGCTGELFF	TGTGCCTGGCCGGGGGGGTGCACCGGGGAGCTGTTTTTT
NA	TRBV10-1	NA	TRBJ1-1	CASTEAGRTEAFF	TGCGCCAGCACCGAGGCAGGGCGTACTGAAGCTTTCTTT
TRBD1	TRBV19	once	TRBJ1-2	CASTPGTEDGYTF	TGTGCCAGTACCCCCGGGACAGAAGATGGCTACACCTTC
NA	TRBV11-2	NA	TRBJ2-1	CASSAFRLRPLEEQFF	TGTGCCAGCAGCGCCTTCCGACTCCGGCCGTTGGAGGAGCAGTTCTTC
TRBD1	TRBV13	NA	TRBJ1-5	CASSLGQGAFQPQHF	TGTGCCAGCAGCTTAGGACAGGGGGCATTTCAGCCCCAGCATTTT
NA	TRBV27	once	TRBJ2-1	CASALLGVYNEQFF	TGTGCCAGCGCCCTATTAGGGGTCTACAATGAGCAGTTCTTC
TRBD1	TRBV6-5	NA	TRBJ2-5	CASSYPTGSKTQYF	TGTGCCAGCAGTTACCCGACAGGGAGCAAGACCCAGTACTTC
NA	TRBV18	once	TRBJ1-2	CASSPETTYGYTF	TGTGCCAGCTCACCCGAGACAACCTATGGCTACACCTTC
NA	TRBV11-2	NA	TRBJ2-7	CASSLDLSEQYF	TGTGCCAGCAGCTTAGATCTCAGCGAGCAGTACTTC
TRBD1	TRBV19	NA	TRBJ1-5	CASSDRGLSNQPQHF	TGTGCCAGTAGTGACAGGGGGCTTAGCAATCAGCCCCAGCATTTT
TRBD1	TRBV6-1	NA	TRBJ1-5	CASSETGLDQPQHF	TGTGCCAGCAGCGAGACAGGGCTGGATCAGCCCCAGCATTTT
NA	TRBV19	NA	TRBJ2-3	CASSSSGTSTDTQYF	TGTGCCAGTAGTTCCAGCGGAACTAGCACAGATACGCAGTATTTT
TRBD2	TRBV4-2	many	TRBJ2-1	CASSQDPSSGYNEQFF	TGTGCCAGCAGCCAAGATCCGTCTAGCGGTTACAATGAGCAGTTCTTC
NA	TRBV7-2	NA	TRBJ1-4	CASSFHSGIEKKLFF	TGTGCCAGCAGCTTTCATTCAGGGATTGAGAAAAAACTGTTTTTT
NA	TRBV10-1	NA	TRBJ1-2	CASSAGRNYGYTF	TGCGCCAGCAGTGCTGGCAGGAACTATGGCTACACCTTC
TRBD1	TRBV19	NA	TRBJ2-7	CASSNIGTALSYEQYF	TGTGCCAGTAGTAACATCGGGACAGCGCTCTCCTACGAGCAGTACTTC
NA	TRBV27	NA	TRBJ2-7	CASSPSLGGNQYEQYF	TGTGCCAGCAGTCCCTCCCTCGGAGGGAACCAATACGAGCAGTACTTC
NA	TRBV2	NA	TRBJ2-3	CASVGRSTDTQYF	TGTGCCAGCGTTGGCAGAAGCACAGATACGCAGTATTTT
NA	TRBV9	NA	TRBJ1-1	CASSFTGTEAFF	TGTGCCAGCAGCTTCACAGGAACTGAAGCTTTCTTT
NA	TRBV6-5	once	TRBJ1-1	CASSYHLRGVNTEAFF	TGTGCCAGCAGTTATCATCTCCGCGGGGTAAACACTGAAGCTTTCTTT
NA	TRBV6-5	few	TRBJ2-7	CASSSYTGYEQYF	TGTGCCAGCAGTTCCTATACAGGCTACGAGCAGTACTTC
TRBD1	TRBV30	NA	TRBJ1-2	CAWSATGEHGYTF	TGTGCCTGGAGTGCTACAGGGGAGCATGGCTACACCTTC
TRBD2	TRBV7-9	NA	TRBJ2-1	CASSTSGGARNEQFF	TGTGCCAGCAGCACATCCGGGGGGGCCAGGAATGAGCAGTTCTTC
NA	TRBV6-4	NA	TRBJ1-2	CASSDSVGAAGYTF	TGTGCCAGCAGTGACTCGGTAGGGGCGGCTGGCTACACCTTC
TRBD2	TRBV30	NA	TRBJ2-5	CAWSVGGGYQETQYF	TGTGCCTGGAGTGTTGGCGGGGGGTACCAAGAGACCCAGTACTTC
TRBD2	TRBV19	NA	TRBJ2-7	CASTLQAGGRYEQYF	TGTGCCAGTACCCTACAGGCGGGAGGTAGATACGAGCAGTACTTC
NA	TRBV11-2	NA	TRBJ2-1	CASSLALYNEQFF	TGTGCCAGCAGCTTAGCCCTATACAATGAGCAGTTCTTC
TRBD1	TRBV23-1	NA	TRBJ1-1	CASSPISKRTGITEAFF	TGCGCCAGCAGTCCGATAAGCAAGCGGACAGGGATCACTGAAGCTTTCTTT
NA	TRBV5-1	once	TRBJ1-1	CASSLDRGMGTEAFF	TGCGCCAGCAGCTTGGATCGGGGGATGGGCACTGAAGCTTTCTTT
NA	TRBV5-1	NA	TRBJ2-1	CASSYSTGYEQFF	TGCGCCAGCAGCTACTCTACGGGGTATGAGCAGTTCTTC
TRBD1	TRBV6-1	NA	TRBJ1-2	CASSESGGHYGYTF	TGTGCCAGCAGTGAATCAGGGGGCCACTATGGCTACACCTTC
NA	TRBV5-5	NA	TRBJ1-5	CASSSEFSNQPQHF	TGTGCCAGCAGCTCCGAGTTTAGCAATCAGCCCCAGCATTTT
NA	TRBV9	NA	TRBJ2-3	CASSVHEGFSTDTQYF	TGTGCCAGCAGCGTACATGAGGGCTTTAGCACAGATACGCAGTATTTT
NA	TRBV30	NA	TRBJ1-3	CASFRPSGNTIYF	TGTGCCTCCTTCCGGCCTAGCGGAAACACCATATATTTT
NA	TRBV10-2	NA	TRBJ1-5	CASSVGEEIPGEPQHF	TGCGCCAGCAGTGTTGGGGAAGAGATCCCCGGGGAGCCCCAGCATTTT
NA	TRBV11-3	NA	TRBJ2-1	CASSKPGLHEQFF	TGTGCCAGCAGCAAGCCGGGACTGCATGAGCAGTTCTTC
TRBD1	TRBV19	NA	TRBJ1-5	CASSVTGGNQPQHF	TGTGCCAGTAGCGTGACAGGGGGCAATCAGCCCCAGCATTTT
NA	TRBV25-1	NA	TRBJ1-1	CASSDTLGVNTEAFF	TGTGCCAGCAGTGACACCTTGGGCGTGAACACTGAAGCTTTCTTT
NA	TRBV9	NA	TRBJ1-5	CASSVDGSNQPQHF	TGTGCCAGCAGCGTAGACGGTAGCAATCAGCCCCAGCATTTT